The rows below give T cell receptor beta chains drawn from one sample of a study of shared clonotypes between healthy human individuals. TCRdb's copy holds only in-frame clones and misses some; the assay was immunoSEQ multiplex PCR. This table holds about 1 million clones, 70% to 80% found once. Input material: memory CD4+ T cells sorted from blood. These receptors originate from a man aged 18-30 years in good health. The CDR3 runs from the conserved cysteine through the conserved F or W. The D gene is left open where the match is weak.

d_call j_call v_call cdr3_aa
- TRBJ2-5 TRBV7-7 CASSPAGLQETQYF
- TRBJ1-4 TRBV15 CATSGGATNEKLFF
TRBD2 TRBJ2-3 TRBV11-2 CASSSGLASLRTDTQYF
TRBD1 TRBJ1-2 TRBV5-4 CASSSQGGNGYTF
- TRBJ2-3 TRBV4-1 CASSQEQSGTDTQYF
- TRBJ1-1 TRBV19 CASSLRDPTEAFF
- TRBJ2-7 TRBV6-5 CASYQYSYEQYF
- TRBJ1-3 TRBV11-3 CASSSGGGNTIYF
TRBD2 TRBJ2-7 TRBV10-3 CAINGDDSGGTYEQYF
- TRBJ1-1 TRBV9 CASSVEEPGTEAFF
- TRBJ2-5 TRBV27 CASSFAQQETQYF
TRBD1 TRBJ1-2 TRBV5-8 CASTPGQGNYGYTF
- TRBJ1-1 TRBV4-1 CASSQEQGRTFF
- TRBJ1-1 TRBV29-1 CSVDMGGKMNTEAFF
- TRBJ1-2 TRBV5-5 CASSLASGSGYTF
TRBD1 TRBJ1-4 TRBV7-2 CASSLRTGATNEKLFF
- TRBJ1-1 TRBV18 CASSSGEVRTEAFF
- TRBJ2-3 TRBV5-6 CASSLGTSTDTQYF
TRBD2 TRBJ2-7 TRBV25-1 CASSEEGLVNEQYF
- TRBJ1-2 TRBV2 CASTGEVSDYTF
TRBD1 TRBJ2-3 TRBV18 CASSPQGASTDTQYF
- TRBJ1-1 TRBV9 CASSVEGKGTEAFF
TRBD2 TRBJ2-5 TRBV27 CANTAASPAGEGETQYF
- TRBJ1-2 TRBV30 CAFSSRGYTF
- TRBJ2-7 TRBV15 CATSRDKQGGEQYF
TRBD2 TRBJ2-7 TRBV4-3 CASSQERGASGRVGTYEQYF
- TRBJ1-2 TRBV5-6 CASRENSGRIYGYTF
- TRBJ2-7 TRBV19 CASSTGTMNQYF
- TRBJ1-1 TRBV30 CAWSLLKNTEAFF
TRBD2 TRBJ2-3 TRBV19 CASSTSGRPGDTQYF
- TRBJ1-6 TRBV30 CACQVGPGPLHF
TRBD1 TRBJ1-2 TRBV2 CASTPKRGPGGGYTF
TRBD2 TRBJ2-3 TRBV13 CASEGSAGGTSGDTQYF
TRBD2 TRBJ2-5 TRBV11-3 CASSLTSGKAETQYF
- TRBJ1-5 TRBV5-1 CASSRDSSSNQPQHF